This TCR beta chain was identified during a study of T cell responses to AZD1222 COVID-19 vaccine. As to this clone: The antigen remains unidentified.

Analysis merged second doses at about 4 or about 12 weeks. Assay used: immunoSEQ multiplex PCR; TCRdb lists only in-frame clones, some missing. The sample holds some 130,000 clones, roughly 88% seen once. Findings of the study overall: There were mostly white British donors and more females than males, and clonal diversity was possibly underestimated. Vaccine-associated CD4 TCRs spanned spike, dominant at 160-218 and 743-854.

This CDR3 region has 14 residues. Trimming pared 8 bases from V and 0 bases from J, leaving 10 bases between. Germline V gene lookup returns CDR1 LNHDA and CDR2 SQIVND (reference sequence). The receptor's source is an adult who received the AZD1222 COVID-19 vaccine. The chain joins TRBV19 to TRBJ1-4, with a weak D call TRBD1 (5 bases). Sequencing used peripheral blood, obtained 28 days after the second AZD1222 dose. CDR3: CASRRGATNEKLFF. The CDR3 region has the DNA TGTGCCAGTCGAAGGGGAGCAACTAATGAAAAACTGTTTTTT.